The 32 T cell receptor beta chains given below trace back to one sample, sequenced in a study of cytomegalovirus exposure and HLA in healthy donors. The PCR was carried out with 60 Vbeta primers and 13 Jbeta primers. The data were produced by immunoSEQ multiplex PCR, yet TCRdb's version contains in-frame clones alone and is incomplete. This sample's clone table lists over 100,000 clones. The sequencing input was PBMCs. Receptors were obtained from a woman aged 40 to 55 in good health and CMV-seropositive.

The chain uses TRBV7-9 and TRBJ2-1, with TRBD2 as a possible D gene (5 bases). CDR1 and CDR2 from the germline V gene are SEHNR and FQNEAQ (reference sequence). CDR3 length: 15 amino acids. Trimming removed 3 bases at V and 3 bases at J, with 12 bases between. As DNA, the CDR3 is TGTGCCAGCAGCTTGCGCGCAGCGGACTACAATGAGCAGTTCTTC. Residues: CASSLRAADYNEQFF.

V gene TRBV7-3 combines with J gene TRBJ2-2, with TRBD1 identical over 8 bases. Losses at the gene ends were 4 bases for V and 7 bases for J; bases not matched to a gene: 5. Germline V gene data show CDR1 as SGHTA and CDR2 as FQGTGA. The CDR3 has 14 residues. The CDR3 spells CASSSTTGVGELFF. The CDR3 region has the DNA TGTGCCAGCAGCTCAACGACAGGGGTCGGGGAGCTGTTTTTT.

The genes are TRBV30 and TRBJ2-5; the match to TRBD2 covers 8 bases. TRBJ2-7 explains the end of the DNA better; the J call may be wrong. In germline, CDR1 is GTSNPN, CDR2 SVGIG (reference sequence). CDR3 length: 12 amino acids. CDR3 nucleotides: TGTGCCTGTACTAGCGGCTCCTACGAGCAGTACTTC. It is translated as CACTSGSYEQYF.

The chain is built from TRBV4-3 and TRBJ2-3, with 8 bases that match TRBD1. Germline CDR1 and CDR2: LGHNA and YSLEER. V was pared by 5 bases and J by 0 bases, with 7 bases of the junction left unmatched. The CDR3 contains 16 residues. CDR3 nucleotides: TGCGCCAGCAGCTCCCAGACAGGGGCCAGCACAGATACGCAGTATTTT. Translated: CASSSQTGASTDTQYF.

This chain links TRBV28 with TRBJ1-2; D is uncertain. V was pared by 2 bases and J by 3 bases, with 7 bases between. This CDR3 is built from 13 residues. Germline CDR1 and CDR2: MDHEN and SYDVKM. In nucleotides, the CDR3 is TGTGCCAGCAGTTTAATGGCAGACTATGGCTACACCTTC. Translation: CASSLMADYGYTF.

This rearrangement joins TRBV15 to TRBJ2-3; D not certain. Germline CDR1 is LNHNV and CDR2 is YYDKDF (reference sequence). Between the trimmed V and J ends, which lost 0 bases and 3 bases, there was a span of 13 bases. This CDR3 is built from 16 residues. This chain's CDR3 is CATSRDRVEKTDTQYF. The DNA for the CDR3 is TGTGCCACCAGCAGAGATCGGGTAGAAAAGACAGATACGCAGTATTTT.

The chain links TRBV13 to TRBJ2-7, with a tentative D call TRBD2 (6 bases). V was shortened by 5 bases and J by 3 bases, with 8 bases between the two germline ends. Germline CDR1 PRHDT, CDR2 FYEKMQ (reference sequence). CDR3 length equals 12 residues. CDR3 DNA: TGTGCCAGCAGCCACGGGGGCTACGAGCAGTACTTC. The encoded protein is CASSHGGYEQYF.

The gene calls are TRBV28 and TRBJ2-1; the D gene is possibly TRBD2 (5 bases). This CDR3 has 15 residues. Germline V gives CDR1 MDHEN, CDR2 SYDVKM. V gave up 5 bases and J gave up 2 bases, with 13 bases separating them. The CDR3 sequence: CASSSYSAAYNEQFF. The CDR3 nucleotides are TGTGCCAGCAGTAGCTATAGCGCCGCCTACAATGAGCAGTTCTTC.

For the CDR3, the DNA is TGTGCCAGTAGTCCTGACAGGGGCGAGCAGTACTTC. Translating gives CASSPDRGEQYF. The rearrangement uses TRBV19 and TRBJ2-7; 8 positions match TRBD1. V gave up 5 bases and J gave up 6 bases; unmatched junction bases: 3. The CDR3 is 12 amino acids. In germline, CDR1 is LNHDA, CDR2 SQIVND (reference sequence).

The chain's CDR3 is CASTVESSYEQYF. DNA of the CDR3: TGTGCCAGCACGGTAGAAAGCTCCTACGAGCAGTACTTC. The V call is TRBV2, the J call TRBJ2-7; no firm D call. This CDR3 is built from 13 residues. Per germline, CDR1 SNHLY and CDR2 FYNNEI. The V and J ends lost 7 bases and 0 bases respectively, with 10 bases between them.

This chain uses TRBV5-4 with TRBJ2-1; the match to TRBD1 covers 8 bases. V lost 5 bases and J lost 6; bases outside the gene matches: 4. Per germline, CDR1 SGHNT and CDR2 YYREEE (reference sequence). The CDR3 extends over 13 amino acids. The CDR3 here is CASSFDRGNEQFF. CDR3 coding DNA: TGTGCCAGCAGTTTTGACAGGGGCAATGAGCAGTTCTTC. Full variable domain (rest looked up from reference TRBV5-4 and TRBJ2-1): ETGVTQSPTHLIKTRGQQVTLRCSSQSGHNTVSWYQQALGQGPQFIFQYYREEENGRGNFPPRFSGLQFPNYSSELNVNALELDDSALYLCASSFDRGNEQFFGPGTRLTVL.

The rearrangement uses TRBV5-8 and TRBJ2-1, with 9 bases aligning to TRBD1. The junction had 5 bases not matched to a gene; V was cut back by 4 bases and J by 12 bases. The CDR3 spans 12 residues. The germline gives CDR1 SGHTS, CDR2 YDEGEE. The DNA for the CDR3 is TGTGCCAGCAGCCCGGGACAGGGAAGGCAGTTCTTC. Its protein is CASSPGQGRQFF.

The genes are TRBV9 and TRBJ2-1; 7 nucleotides line up with TRBD2. CDR3 length: 17 amino acids. CDR1 SGDLS and CDR2 YYNGEE come from the germline V gene. J gave up 5 bases and V 0 bases, and 11 bases lay outside the gene matches. CDR3 loop: CASSVGAGVKIDNEQFF. For the CDR3, the DNA is TGTGCCAGCAGCGTAGGTGCGGGAGTAAAGATAGACAATGAGCAGTTCTTC. The full variable domain, completed using reference TRBV9 and TRBJ2-1, is DSGVTQTPKHLITATGQRVTLRCSPRSGDLSVYWYQQSLDQGLQFLIQYYNGEERAKGNILERFSAQQFPDLHSELNLSSLELGDSALYFCASSVGAGVKIDNEQFFGPGTRLTVL.

The rearrangement uses TRBV9 and TRBJ1-1; D possibly corresponds to TRBD1 (5 bases). V lost 4 bases to trimming and J lost 4 bases, with 17 bases between them. Germline loops: CDR1 SGDLS, CDR2 YYNGEE. The CDR3 covers 15 residues. The CDR3 protein is CASSPPSRGVTEAFF. Written as DNA, the CDR3 is TGTGCCAGCAGCCCCCCCAGTCGGGGGGTCACTGAAGCTTTCTTT.

The V gene is TRBV2, the J gene TRBJ2-7; TRBD2 aligns across 10 bases. Trimming at V came to 6 bases and at J to 1 base, leaving 15 bases not matched to a gene. The CDR3 has 18 residues. CDR1 SNHLY and CDR2 FYNNEI come from the germline V gene. This CDR3 reads CASSAGSSGSYLSYEQYF. The CDR3 DNA sequence: TGTGCCAGCAGCGCAGGTTCTAGCGGGAGTTACCTATCCTACGAGCAGTACTTC. The variable domain in full, completed from reference TRBV2 and TRBJ2-7, reads EPEVTQTPSHQVTQMGQEVILRCVPISNHLYFYWYRQILGQKVEFLVSFYNNEISEKSEIFDDQFSVERPDGSNFTLKIRSTKLEDSAMYFCASSAGSSGSYLSYEQYFGPGTRLTVT.

The rearrangement links TRBV10-3 to TRBJ1-1, with 12 bases aligning to TRBD1. Germline V gene lookup returns CDR1 ENHRY and CDR2 SYGVKD. Trimming cost V 8 bases and J 2 bases; bases outside gene matches: 3. CDR3 length: 14 amino acids. The CDR3 loop is CAIGTGGYNTEAFF. For the CDR3, the DNA is TGTGCCATCGGGACAGGGGGCTACAACACTGAAGCTTTCTTT.

This chain links TRBV28 with TRBJ2-1; 8 bases match TRBD2. CDR1 and CDR2 (germline): MDHEN, SYDVKM. V gave up 5 bases and J gave up 5 bases; unmatched junction bases: 8. This CDR3 has 15 residues. CDR3 protein: CASSRGGGLNNEQFF. CDR3 bases: TGTGCCAGCAGTCGGGGCGGGGGGCTGAACAATGAGCAGTTCTTC.

V is TRBV5-8 and J is TRBJ2-1, with TRBD1 identical over 8 bases. Looked up from germline, CDR1 is SGHTS and CDR2 is YDEGEE. V lost 1 base, J lost 9 bases, and 9 bases stayed unmatched. This CDR3 has 15 amino acids. CDR3 bases: TGTGCCAGCAGCTTGTTGTCCAGGGGGCTGGGTGAGCAGTTCTTC. Translated, it gives CASSLLSRGLGEQFF.

V gene TRBV7-2 combines with J gene TRBJ2-1; 10 bases agree with TRBD1. The CDR3 extends over 15 amino acids. CDR1 SGHTA and CDR2 FQGNSA come from the germline V gene. The junction had 7 bases not matched to a gene; V was cut back by 5 bases and J by 6 bases. DNA for the CDR3: TGTGCCAGCAGCGAGGGACAGGGGCGGTTCAATGAGCAGTTCTTC. Translating gives CASSEGQGRFNEQFF. Full variable domain (outside the CDR3, taken from reference TRBV7-2 and TRBJ2-1): GAGVSQSPSNKVTEKGKDVELRCDPISGHTALYWYRQSLGQGLEFLIYFQGNSAPDKSGLPSDRFSAERTGGSVSTLTIQRTQQEDSAVYLCASSEGQGRFNEQFFGPGTRLTVL.

The chain couples TRBV9 to TRBJ2-1; D is perhaps TRBD1 (6 bases). Germline lookup yields CDR1 SGDLS and CDR2 YYNGEE. The length of the CDR3 is 15 residues. Trimming took 4 bases from V and 4 from J, leaving 15 bases between them. CDR3 sequence (DNA): TGTGCCAGCAGCCCCGAACCGGGACAATACAATGAGCAGTTCTTC. This translates into CASSPEPGQYNEQFF.

V is TRBV14 and J is TRBJ2-5; 8 bases are shared with TRBD1. The CDR3 has 17 residues. Germline V gives CDR1 SGHDN, CDR2 FVKESK. V lost 4 bases to trimming and J lost 0 bases; unmatched junction nucleotides: 10. CDR3 nucleotide sequence: TGTGCCAGCAGCCTTCCCAGGGGGCGAGCCCACCAAGAGACCCAGTACTTC. Its translation: CASSLPRGRAHQETQYF.

The rearrangement uses TRBV19 and TRBJ1-5, with D maybe TRBD1 (5 bases). The CDR3 has 15 amino acids. The V end was cut by 3 bases, the J end by 7 bases, with 16 bases between. Germline CDR1 LNHDA, CDR2 SQIVND (reference sequence). CDR3 DNA: TGTGCCAGTAGTATTGGTCAAGAGCCAGGGCAGCCCCAGCATTTT. The encoded protein is CASSIGQEPGQPQHF.

The J gene is TRBJ1-1, the V gene TRBV4-1, with 10 bases identical to TRBD1. CDR1 and CDR2 (germline): MGHRA, YSYEKL. Trimming removed 5 bases from V and 3 bases from J; junction bases left unmatched: 0. The CDR3 spans 13 residues. As DNA, the CDR3 is TGCGCCAGCAGCGGGACAGGGGACACTGAAGCTTTCTTT. It codes for CASSGTGDTEAFF.

CDR3 in DNA: TGCGCCAGCAGCCACACATACCGGGACATTAACACCGGGGAGCTGTTTTTT. It translates to CASSHTYRDINTGELFF. The rearrangement links TRBV4-3 to TRBJ2-2; D is possibly TRBD1 (6 bases). There are 17 residues in the CDR3. V was trimmed by 3 bases and J by 2 bases, leaving 16 bases between them. CDR1 is LGHNA and CDR2 is YSLEER in the germline V gene.

V and J are TRBV15 and TRBJ2-6; D uncertain. This CDR3 comprises 17 residues. Germline CDR1 and CDR2: LNHNV and YYDKDF (reference sequence). V gave up 1 base and J gave up 0 bases, with 10 bases separating them. The CDR3: CATSRVRGSSGANVLTF. The CDR3 nucleotides read TGTGCCACCAGCAGAGTTCGCGGAAGCTCTGGGGCCAACGTCCTGACTTTC.

The chain has TRBV30 and TRBJ1-3, with D unresolved. Germline assignment: CDR1 GTSNPN and CDR2 SVGIG (reference sequence). CDR3 length: 16 residues. Trimming took 0 bases from V and 0 from J, leaving 12 bases between them. The CDR3 spells CAWSVYRSYSGNTIYF. The CDR3 region has the DNA TGTGCCTGGAGTGTATACAGAAGCTACTCTGGAAACACCATATATTTT.

With regard to this clone: This sample includes further DNA sequences coding for the same CDR3. V and J are TRBV5-5 and TRBJ2-7; TRBD1 matches at 8 bases. J was trimmed by 3 bases and V by 3 bases; bases with no gene match: 8. Germline V lookup: CDR1 SGHKS, CDR2 YYEKEE (reference sequence). CDR3 size: 15 residues. The CDR3 DNA reads as TGTGCCAGCAGCTCCCCTGGACAGGGCGGCTACGAGCAGTACTTC. Translated, it gives CASSSPGQGGYEQYF.

The chain combines TRBV18 with TRBJ2-7; 8 bases fit TRBD1. CDR1 KGHSH and CDR2 LQKENI come from the germline V gene. With 8 bases clipped from V and 6 bases from J, the junction kept 12 bases outside the gene matches. This CDR3 has 14 amino acids. This chain's CDR3 is CASTRGQDIVEQYF. As DNA, the CDR3 is TGTGCCAGCACAAGGGGACAGGACATAGTCGAGCAGTACTTC. Looking up the rest from reference TRBV18 and TRBJ2-7 gives the full variable domain: NAGVMQNPRHLVRRRGQEARLRCSPMKGHSHVYWYRQLPEEGLKFMVYLQKENIIDESGMPKERFSAEFPKEGPSILRIQQVVRGDSAAYFCASTRGQDIVEQYFGPGTRLTVT.

V gene TRBV5-1 combines with J gene TRBJ2-3; TRBD1 matches 9 bases. The J segment lost 1 base and the V segment lost 0 bases, leaving 6 bases of the junction unmatched. Germline loops: CDR1 SGHRS, CDR2 YFSETQ. CDR3 length: 17 residues. CDR3 sequence: CASSLAQGAVGTDTQYF. For the CDR3, the DNA is TGCGCCAGCAGCTTGGCACAGGGGGCTGTTGGCACAGATACGCAGTATTTT.

Points on this clone: At one boundary the junction diverges from the germline segment, which might be a read error. V usage is TRBV2 and J usage is TRBJ2-7, with D possibly being TRBD1 (6 bases). The length of the CDR3 is 14 residues. Germline loops: CDR1 SNHLY, CDR2 FYNNEI. The CDR3 DNA follows: TGTGCCAGCAGGGAAGACAGGAGTCTTTACGAGCAGTACTTC. It is translated as CASREDRSLYEQYF.

The chain recombines TRBV7-3 with TRBJ2-2; D may be TRBD1 (6 bases). In germline, CDR1 is SGHTA, CDR2 FQGTGA. The length of the CDR3 is 13 residues. V lost 6 bases, J lost 5 bases, and 10 bases lay in between. CDR3 sequence reads: CASRLTGTGELFF. In nucleotides, the CDR3 is TGTGCCAGCAGGCTAACAGGGACCGGGGAGCTGTTTTTT.

On this clone: The same CDR3 can be traced to other DNA sequences in this sample. The chain couples TRBV7-2 to TRBJ1-4; a possible D gene is TRBD1 (5 bases). Trimming left V 1 base short and J 2 bases short, with 5 bases between. The length of the CDR3 is 14 residues. Looked up from germline, CDR1 is SGHTA and CDR2 is FQGNSA. The DNA for the CDR3 is TGTGCCAGCAGCTTAGGGGGCACTAATGAAAAACTGTTTTTT. It is translated as CASSLGGTNEKLFF.